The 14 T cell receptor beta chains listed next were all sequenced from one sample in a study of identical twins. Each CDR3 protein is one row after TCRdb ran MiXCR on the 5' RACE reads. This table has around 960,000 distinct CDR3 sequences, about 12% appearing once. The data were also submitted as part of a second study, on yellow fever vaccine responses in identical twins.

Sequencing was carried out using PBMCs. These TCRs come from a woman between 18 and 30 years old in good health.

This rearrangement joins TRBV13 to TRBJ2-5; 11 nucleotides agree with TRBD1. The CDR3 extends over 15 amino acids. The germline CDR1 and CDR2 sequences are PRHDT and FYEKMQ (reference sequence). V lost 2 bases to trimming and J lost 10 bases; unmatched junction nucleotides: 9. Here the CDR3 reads CASSLRGTGGVNQYF. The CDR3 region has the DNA TGTGCCAGCAGCTTACGCGGGACAGGGGGTGTTAACCAGTACTTC.

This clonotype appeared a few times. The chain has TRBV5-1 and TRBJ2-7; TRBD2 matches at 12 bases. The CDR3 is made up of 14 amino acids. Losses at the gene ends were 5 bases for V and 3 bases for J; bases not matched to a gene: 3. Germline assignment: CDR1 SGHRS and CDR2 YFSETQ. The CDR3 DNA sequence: TGCGCCAGCAGGACACTAGCGGGGGGCTACGAGCAGTACTTC. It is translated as CASRTLAGGYEQYF.

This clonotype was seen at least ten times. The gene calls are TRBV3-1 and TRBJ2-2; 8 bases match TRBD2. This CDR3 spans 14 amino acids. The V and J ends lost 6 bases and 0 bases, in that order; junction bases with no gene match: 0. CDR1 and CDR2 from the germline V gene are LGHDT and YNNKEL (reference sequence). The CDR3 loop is CASRLAANTGELFF. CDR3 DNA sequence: TGTGCCAGCAGACTAGCGGCGAACACCGGGGAGCTGTTTTTT.

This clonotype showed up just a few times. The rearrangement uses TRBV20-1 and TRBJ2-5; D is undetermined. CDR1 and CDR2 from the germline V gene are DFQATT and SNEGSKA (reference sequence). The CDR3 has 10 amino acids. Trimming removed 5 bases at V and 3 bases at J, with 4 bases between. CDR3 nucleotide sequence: TGCAGTGCTTATAAAGAGACCCAGTACTTC. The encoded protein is CSAYKETQYF.

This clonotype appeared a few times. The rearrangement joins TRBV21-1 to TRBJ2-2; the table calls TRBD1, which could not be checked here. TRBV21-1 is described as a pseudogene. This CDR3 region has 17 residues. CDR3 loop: CASRAPIQGWNTGELFF. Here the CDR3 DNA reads TGTGCCAGCAGAGCTCCAATACAGGGTTGGAACACCGGGGAGCTGTTTTTT.

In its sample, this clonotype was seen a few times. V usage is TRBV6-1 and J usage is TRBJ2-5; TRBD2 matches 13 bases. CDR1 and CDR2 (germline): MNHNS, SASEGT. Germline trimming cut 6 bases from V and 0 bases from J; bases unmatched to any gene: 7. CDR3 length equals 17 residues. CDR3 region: CASRGRLAGGNQETQYF. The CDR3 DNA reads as TGTGCCAGCAGGGGCAGACTAGCGGGAGGAAACCAAGAGACCCAGTACTTC.

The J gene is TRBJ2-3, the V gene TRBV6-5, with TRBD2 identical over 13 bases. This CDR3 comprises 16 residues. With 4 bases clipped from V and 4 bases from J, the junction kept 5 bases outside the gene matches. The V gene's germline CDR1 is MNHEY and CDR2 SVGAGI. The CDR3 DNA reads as TGTGCCAGCAGTTGGACTAGCGGGGGATCAGCAGATACGCAGTATTTT. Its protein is CASSWTSGGSADTQYF.

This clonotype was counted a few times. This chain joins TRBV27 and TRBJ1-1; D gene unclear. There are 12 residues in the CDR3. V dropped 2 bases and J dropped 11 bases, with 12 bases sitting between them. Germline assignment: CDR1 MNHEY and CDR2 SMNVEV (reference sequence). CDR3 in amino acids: CASSLPGLGAFF. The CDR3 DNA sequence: TGTGCCAGCAGTTTACCCGGTCTGGGGGCTTTCTTT.

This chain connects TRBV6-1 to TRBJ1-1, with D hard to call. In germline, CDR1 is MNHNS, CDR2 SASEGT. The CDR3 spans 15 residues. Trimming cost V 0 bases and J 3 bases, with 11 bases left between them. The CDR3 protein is CASSEARHKDTEAFF. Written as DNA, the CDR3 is TGTGCCAGCAGTGAAGCCCGTCACAAGGACACTGAAGCTTTCTTT.

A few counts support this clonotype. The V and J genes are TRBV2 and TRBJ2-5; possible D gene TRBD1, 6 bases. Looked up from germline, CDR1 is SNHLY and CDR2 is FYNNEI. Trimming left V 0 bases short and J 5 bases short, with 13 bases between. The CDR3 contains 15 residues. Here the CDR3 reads CASSEAGRGDETQYF. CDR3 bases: TGTGCCAGCAGTGAAGCTGGCAGGGGTGATGAGACCCAGTACTTC.

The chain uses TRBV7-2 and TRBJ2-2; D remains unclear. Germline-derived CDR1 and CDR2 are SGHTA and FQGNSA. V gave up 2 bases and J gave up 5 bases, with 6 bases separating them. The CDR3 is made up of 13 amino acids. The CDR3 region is CASSLYRTGELFF. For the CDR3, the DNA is TGTGCCAGCAGCTTATATCGTACCGGGGAGCTGTTTTTT.

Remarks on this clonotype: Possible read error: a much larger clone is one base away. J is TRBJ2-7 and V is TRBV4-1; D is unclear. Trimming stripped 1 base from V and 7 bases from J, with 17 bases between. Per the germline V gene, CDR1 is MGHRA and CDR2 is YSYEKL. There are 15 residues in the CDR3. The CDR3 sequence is CASSQVVVSSSEQYF. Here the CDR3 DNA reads TGCGCCAGCAGCCAAGTCGTCGTCTCCAGCAGTGAGCAGTACTTC.

The CDR3 bases are TGTGCCAGCAGCATAAGACTAGCGGGAGTAGAGACCCAGTACTTC. Residues: CASSIRLAGVETQYF. The chain recombines TRBV11-2 with TRBJ2-5, with TRBD2 matching over 12 bases. CDR3 length: 15 amino acids. Trimming removed 5 bases from V and 4 bases from J; junction bases left unmatched: 5. In germline, CDR1 is SGHAT, CDR2 FQNNGV. The full variable domain, completed using reference TRBV11-2 and TRBJ2-5, is EAGVAQSPRYKIIEKRQSVAFWCNPISGHATLYWYQQILGQGPKLLIQFQNNGVVDDSQLPKDRFSAERLKGVDSTLKIQPAKLEDSAVYLCASSIRLAGVETQYFGPGTRLLVL.

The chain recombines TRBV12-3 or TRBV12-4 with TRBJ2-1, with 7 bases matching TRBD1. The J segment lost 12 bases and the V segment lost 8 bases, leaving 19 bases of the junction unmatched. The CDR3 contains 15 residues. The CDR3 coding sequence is TGTGCCAGCCTTTTGGGAACAGGGGCTACCATCAGGCAGTTCTTC. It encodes CASLLGTGATIRQFF.